This record concerns one T cell receptor (beta chain) sequence. What it binds is not known. In germline, CDR1 is SQVTM, CDR2 ANQGSEA. Trimming took 1 base from V and 8 from J; bases not matched to a gene: 1. This CDR3 is 12 amino acids long. This record comes from a study of CD8 T cells in Susac syndrome. Broader study findings: Individuals included in the TCR sequencing and HLA analysis were acknowledged by the study to be relatively few in number.

Random-hexamer reverse transcription was applied to roughly 0.5 to 1 ug RNA. Via MiXCR, TCRdb re-called the immunoSEQ multiplex PCR reads, giving one row per CDR3 protein. The data contain 250,000 to 300,000 distinct CDR3 sequences, about 88% of them singletons. Those who served as multiple sclerosis controls were treatment-naive patients with stable or active relapsing-remitting disease. The V gene is TRBV29-1, the J gene TRBJ2-1, with TRBD1 identical over 8 bases. The source material was CD8+ T cells from PBMCs. The TCR sequence derives from a human donor with multiple sclerosis. CDR3 nucleotide sequence: TGCAGCGTTGAAGTGACAGGGGATGAGCAGTTCTTC. Translation: CSVEVTGDEQFF.